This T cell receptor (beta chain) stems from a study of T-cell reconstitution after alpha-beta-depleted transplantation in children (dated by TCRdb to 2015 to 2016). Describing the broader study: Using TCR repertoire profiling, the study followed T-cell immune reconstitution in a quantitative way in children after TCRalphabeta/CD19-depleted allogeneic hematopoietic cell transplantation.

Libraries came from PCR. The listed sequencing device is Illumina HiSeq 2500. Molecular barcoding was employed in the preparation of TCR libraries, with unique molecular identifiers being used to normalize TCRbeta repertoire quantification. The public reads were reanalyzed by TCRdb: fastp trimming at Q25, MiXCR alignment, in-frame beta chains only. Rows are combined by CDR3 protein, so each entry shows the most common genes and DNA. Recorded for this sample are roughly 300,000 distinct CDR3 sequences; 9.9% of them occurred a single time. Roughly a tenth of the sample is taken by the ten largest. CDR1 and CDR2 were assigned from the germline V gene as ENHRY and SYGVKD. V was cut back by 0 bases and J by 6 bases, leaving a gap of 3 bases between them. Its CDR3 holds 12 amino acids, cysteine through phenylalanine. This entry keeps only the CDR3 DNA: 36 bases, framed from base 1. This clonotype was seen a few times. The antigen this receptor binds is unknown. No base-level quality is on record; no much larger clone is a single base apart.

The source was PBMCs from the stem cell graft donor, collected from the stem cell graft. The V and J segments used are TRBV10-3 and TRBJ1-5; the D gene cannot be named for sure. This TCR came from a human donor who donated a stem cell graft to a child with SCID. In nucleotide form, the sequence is TGTGCCATCAGTGAGTCCGGTCAGCCCCAGCATTTT. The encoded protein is CAISESGQPQHF.